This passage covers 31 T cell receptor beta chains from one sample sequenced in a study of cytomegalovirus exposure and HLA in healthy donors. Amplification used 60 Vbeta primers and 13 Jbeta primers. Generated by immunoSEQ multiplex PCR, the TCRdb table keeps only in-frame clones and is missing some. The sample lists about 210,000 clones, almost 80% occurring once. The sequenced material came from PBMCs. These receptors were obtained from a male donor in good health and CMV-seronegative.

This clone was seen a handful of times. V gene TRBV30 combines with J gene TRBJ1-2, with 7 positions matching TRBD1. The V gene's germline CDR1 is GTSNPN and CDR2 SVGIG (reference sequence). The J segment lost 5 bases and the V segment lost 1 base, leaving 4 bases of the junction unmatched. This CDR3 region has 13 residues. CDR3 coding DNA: TGTGCCTGGAGTGATCGACAGGGATATGGCTACACCTTC. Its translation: CAWSDRQGYGYTF.

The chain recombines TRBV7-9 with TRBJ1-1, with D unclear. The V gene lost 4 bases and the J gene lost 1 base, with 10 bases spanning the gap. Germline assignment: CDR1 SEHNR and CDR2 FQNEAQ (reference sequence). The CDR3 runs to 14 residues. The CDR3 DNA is TGTGCCAGCAGCTCCCGCAGTAAGAACACTGAAGCTTTCTTT. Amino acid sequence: CASSSRSKNTEAFF.

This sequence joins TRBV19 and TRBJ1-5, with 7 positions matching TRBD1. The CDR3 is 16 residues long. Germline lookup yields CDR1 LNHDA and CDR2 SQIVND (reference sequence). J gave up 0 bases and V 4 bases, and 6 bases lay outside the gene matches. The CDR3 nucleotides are TGTGCCAGTAGTAGGGAGACAGGGAATAGCAATCAGCCCCAGCATTTT. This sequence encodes CASSRETGNSNQPQHF.

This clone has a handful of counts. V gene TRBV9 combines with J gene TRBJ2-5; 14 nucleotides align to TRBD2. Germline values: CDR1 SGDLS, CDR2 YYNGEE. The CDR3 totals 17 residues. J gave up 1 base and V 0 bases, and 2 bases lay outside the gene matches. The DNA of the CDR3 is TGTGCCAGCAGCGTAGGGACTAGCGGGGGGACCCAAGAGACCCAGTACTTC. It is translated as CASSVGTSGGTQETQYF.

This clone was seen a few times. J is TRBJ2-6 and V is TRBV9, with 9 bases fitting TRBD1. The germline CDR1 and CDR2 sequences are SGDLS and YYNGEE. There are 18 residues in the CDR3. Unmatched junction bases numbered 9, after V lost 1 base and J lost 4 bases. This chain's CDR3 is CASSVLGQGILGANVLTF. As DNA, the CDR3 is TGTGCCAGCAGCGTACTAGGACAGGGGATTTTAGGGGCCAACGTCCTGACTTTC. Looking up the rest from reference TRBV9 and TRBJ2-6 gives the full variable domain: DSGVTQTPKHLITATGQRVTLRCSPRSGDLSVYWYQQSLDQGLQFLIQYYNGEERAKGNILERFSAQQFPDLHSELNLSSLELGDSALYFCASSVLGQGILGANVLTFGAGSRLTVL.

CDR3 sequence reads: CASSLAGREGTQYF. CDR3 nucleotides: TGTGCCAGCAGCTTGGCGGGGCGGGAGGGTACGCAGTATTTT. The chain uses TRBV5-4 and TRBJ2-3; 9 nucleotides align to TRBD2. CDR3 length equals 14 residues. CDR1 and CDR2 from the germline V gene are SGHNT and YYREEE (reference sequence). Trimming cost V 0 bases and J 8 bases; bases outside gene matches: 4.

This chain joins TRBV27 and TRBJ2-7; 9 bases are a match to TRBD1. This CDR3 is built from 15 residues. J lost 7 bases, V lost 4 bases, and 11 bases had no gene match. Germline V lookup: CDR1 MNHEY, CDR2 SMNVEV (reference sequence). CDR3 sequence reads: CASSSTGTGSLEQYF. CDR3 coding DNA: TGTGCCAGCAGTTCCACCGGGACAGGGTCCCTGGAGCAGTACTTC.

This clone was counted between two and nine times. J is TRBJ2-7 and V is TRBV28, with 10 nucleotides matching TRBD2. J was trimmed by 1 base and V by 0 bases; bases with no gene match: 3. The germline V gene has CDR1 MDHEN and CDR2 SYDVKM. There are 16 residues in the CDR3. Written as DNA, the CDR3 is TGTGCCAGCAGTTTATGGGGTAGCGGGGGGTCCTACGAGCAGTACTTC. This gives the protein CASSLWGSGGSYEQYF.

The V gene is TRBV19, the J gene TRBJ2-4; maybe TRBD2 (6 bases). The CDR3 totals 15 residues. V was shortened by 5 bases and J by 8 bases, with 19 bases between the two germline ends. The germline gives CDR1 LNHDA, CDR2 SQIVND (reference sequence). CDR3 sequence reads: CASSHPGGWEDIQYF. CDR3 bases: TGTGCCAGTAGTCATCCAGGTGGTTGGGAGGACATTCAGTACTTC.

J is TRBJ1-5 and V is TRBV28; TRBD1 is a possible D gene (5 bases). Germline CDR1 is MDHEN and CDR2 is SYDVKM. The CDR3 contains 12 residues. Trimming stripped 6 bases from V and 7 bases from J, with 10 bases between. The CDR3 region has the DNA TGTGCCAGCAGGCAGGGCGGCCAGCCCCAGCATTTT. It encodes CASRQGGQPQHF.

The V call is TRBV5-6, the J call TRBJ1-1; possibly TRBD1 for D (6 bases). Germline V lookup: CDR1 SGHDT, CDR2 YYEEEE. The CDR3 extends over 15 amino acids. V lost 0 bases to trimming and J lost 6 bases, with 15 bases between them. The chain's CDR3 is CASSLGGRLIPEAFF. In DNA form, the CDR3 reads TGTGCCAGCAGCTTGGGGGGGCGCTTAATTCCTGAAGCTTTCTTT.

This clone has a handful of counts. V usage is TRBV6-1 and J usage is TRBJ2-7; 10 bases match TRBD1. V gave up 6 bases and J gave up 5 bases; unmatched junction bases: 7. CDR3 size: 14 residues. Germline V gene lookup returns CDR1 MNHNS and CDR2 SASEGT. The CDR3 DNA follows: TGTGCCAGCAGGACAGACAGGGGGCTAAACGAGCAGTACTTC. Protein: CASRTDRGLNEQYF.

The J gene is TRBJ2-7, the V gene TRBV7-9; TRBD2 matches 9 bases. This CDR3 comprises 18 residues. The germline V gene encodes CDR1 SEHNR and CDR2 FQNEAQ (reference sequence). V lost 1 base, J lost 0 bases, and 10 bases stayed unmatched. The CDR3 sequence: CASSLDHTSGPSSYEQYF. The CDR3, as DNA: TGTGCCAGCAGCTTAGATCATACTAGCGGGCCCAGCTCCTACGAGCAGTACTTC.

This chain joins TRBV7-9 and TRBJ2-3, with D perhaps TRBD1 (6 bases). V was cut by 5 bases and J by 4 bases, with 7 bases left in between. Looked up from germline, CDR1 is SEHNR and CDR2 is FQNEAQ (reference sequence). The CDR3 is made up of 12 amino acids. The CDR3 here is CASSGQPDTQYF. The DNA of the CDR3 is TGTGCCAGCAGCGGACAGCCAGATACGCAGTATTTT.

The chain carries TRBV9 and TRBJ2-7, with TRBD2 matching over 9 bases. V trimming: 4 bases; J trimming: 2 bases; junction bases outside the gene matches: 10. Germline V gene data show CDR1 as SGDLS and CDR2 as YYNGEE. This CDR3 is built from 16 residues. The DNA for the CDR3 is TGTGCCAGCAGCCCCCGAGTAGCGGGAGACACCTACGAGCAGTACTTC. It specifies CASSPRVAGDTYEQYF.

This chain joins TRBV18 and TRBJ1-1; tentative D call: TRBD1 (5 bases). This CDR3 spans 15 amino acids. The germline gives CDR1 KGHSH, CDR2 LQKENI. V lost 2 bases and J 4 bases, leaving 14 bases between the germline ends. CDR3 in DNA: TGTGCCAGCTCACCAGGGAGGGGTGGGAGCACTGAAGCTTTCTTT. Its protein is CASSPGRGGSTEAFF.

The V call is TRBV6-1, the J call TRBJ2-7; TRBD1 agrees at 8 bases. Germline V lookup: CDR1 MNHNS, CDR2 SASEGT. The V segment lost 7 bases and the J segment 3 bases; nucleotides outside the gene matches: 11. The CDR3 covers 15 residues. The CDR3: CASNEDRAGRYEQYF. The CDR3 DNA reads TGTGCCAGCAACGAGGACAGGGCCGGCCGCTACGAGCAGTACTTC.

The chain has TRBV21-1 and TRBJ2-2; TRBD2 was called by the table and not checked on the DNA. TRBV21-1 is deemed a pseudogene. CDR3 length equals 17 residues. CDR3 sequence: CASSTELAGGNTGELFF. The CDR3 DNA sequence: TGTGCCAGCAGCACTGAGCTAGCGGGAGGAAACACCGGGGAGCTGTTTTTT.

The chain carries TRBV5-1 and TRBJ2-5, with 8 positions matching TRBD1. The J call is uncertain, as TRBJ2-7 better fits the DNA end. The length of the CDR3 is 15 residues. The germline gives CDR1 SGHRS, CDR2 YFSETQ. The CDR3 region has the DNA TGCGCCAGCAGCTTGGGCGTGACAGGGGTCTACGAGCAGTACTTC. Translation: CASSLGVTGVYEQYF.

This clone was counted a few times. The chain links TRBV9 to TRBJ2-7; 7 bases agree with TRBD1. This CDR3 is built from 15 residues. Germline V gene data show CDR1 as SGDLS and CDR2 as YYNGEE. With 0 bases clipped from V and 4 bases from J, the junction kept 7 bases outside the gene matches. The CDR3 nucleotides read TGTGCCAGCAGCGTAGAGCCAGGGGGTAGTTACGAGCAGTACTTC. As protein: CASSVEPGGSYEQYF.

Written as DNA, the CDR3 is TGTGCCAGCAGTTTGCCGGGGACAGGGTTTGGTGGCTACACCTTC. Translation gives CASSLPGTGFGGYTF. V and J are TRBV27 and TRBJ1-2; 9 nucleotides line up with TRBD1. This CDR3 spans 15 amino acids. Germline values: CDR1 MNHEY, CDR2 SMNVEV (reference sequence). J was trimmed by 7 bases and V by 3 bases; bases with no gene match: 9.

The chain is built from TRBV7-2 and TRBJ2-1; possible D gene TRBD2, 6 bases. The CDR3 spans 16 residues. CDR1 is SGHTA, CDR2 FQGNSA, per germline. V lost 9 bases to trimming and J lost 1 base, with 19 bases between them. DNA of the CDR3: TGTGCCAGTAAAAAAGGTGTCGGGAGTTCCTACAATGAGCAGTTCTTC. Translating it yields CASKKGVGSSYNEQFF.

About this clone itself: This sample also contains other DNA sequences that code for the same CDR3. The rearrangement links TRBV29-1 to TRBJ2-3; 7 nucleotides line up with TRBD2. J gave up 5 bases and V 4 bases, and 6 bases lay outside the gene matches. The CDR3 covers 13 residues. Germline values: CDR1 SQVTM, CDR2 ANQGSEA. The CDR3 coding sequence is TGCAGCGTTGGGGCGGGAGAAGAAGATACGCAGTATTTT. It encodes CSVGAGEEDTQYF.

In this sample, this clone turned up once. The CDR3 loop reads CAWSVLGGGGYTF. The CDR3 DNA reads as TGTGCCTGGAGTGTACTGGGGGGAGGCGGCTACACCTTC. V and J are TRBV30 and TRBJ1-2; TRBD1 might be the D (5 bases). This CDR3 is built from 13 residues. Trimming cost V 0 bases and J 8 bases, with 13 bases left between them. Germline V gives CDR1 GTSNPN, CDR2 SVGIG (reference sequence).

The CDR3 is CASSQEGATGSGEKLFF. The CDR3 nucleotides are TGTGCCAGCAGCCAAGAAGGGGCGACAGGATCGGGTGAAAAACTGTTTTTT. V is TRBV4-2 and J is TRBJ1-4; D may be TRBD1 (6 bases). In germline, CDR1 is LGHNA, CDR2 YNFKEQ. The V end was cut by 0 bases, the J end by 7 bases, with 18 bases between. The CDR3 spans 17 residues.

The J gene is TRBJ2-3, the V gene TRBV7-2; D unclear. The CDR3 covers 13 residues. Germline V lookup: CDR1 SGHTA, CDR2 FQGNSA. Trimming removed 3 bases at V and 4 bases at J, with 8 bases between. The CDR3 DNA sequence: TGTGCCAGCAGCTTTGCAGGTGCAGATACGCAGTATTTT. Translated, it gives CASSFAGADTQYF. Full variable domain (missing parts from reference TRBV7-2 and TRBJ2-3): GAGVSQSPSNKVTEKGKDVELRCDPISGHTALYWYRQSLGQGLEFLIYFQGNSAPDKSGLPSDRFSAERTGGSVSTLTIQRTQQEDSAVYLCASSFAGADTQYFGPGTRLTVL.

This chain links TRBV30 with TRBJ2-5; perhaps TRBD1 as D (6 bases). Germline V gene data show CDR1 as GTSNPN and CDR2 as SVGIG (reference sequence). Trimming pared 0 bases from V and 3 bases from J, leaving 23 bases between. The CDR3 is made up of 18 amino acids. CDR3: CAWSVSPWAGVSKETQYF. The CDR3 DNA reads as TGTGCCTGGAGTGTATCCCCTTGGGCAGGGGTTTCCAAAGAGACCCAGTACTTC.

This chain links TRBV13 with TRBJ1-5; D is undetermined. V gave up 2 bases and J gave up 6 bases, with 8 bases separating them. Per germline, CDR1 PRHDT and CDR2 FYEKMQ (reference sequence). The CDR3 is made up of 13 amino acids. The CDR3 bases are TGTGCCAGCAGCTTAACAGCCGGTCAGCCCCAGCATTTT. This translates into CASSLTAGQPQHF.

CDR3 region: CASSEGDRDISNQPQHF. The CDR3 DNA reads as TGTGCCAGCAGTGAAGGAGACAGGGACATTAGCAATCAGCCCCAGCATTTT. The J gene is TRBJ1-5, the V gene TRBV6-1; 7 nucleotides line up with TRBD1. The CDR3 sequence is 17 residues long. CDR1 is MNHNS, CDR2 SASEGT, per germline. V lost 1 base to trimming and J lost 0 bases; unmatched junction nucleotides: 6.

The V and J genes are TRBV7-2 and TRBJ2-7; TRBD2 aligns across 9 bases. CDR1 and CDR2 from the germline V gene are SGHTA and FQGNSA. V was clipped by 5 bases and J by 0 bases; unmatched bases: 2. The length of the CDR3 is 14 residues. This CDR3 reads CASSVSGSSYEQYF. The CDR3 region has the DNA TGTGCCAGCAGCGTTAGCGGGAGCTCCTACGAGCAGTACTTC.

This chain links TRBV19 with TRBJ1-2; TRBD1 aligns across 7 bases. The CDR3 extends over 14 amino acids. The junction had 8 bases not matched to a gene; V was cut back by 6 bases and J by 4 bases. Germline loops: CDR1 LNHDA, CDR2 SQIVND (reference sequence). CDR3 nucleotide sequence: TGTGCCAGTAGAGGGACAGCAAAACCCTATGGCTACACCTTC. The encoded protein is CASRGTAKPYGYTF.